This record looks at one T cell receptor (beta chain) sequence and its context. The antigen remains undetermined. The data stem from a study of post-analysis software for immune sequencing data. Study details: Disease courses included relapsing-remitting, secondary progressive and progressive-relapsing multiple sclerosis. Study outcomes and limitations: A few TRBV segments occurring more often in patients than controls included TRBV5-6, TRBV5-1 and TRBV20-1. When the samples were clustered directly with F measure, those that had been prepared in the same batch showed strong co-clustering. Compared with controls, patients showed significantly lower normalized Chao1 diversity.

Prepared libraries of TCR beta cDNA carried unique molecular identifiers. One entry per CDR3 protein results from TCRdb running MiXCR on the PCR reads. Among more than 500,000 distinct CDR3 sequences listed, around a third were seen once. The germline V gene has CDR1 ENHRY and CDR2 SYGVKD. J was trimmed by 4 bases and V by 2 bases; bases with no gene match: 10. This CDR3 spans 16 amino acids. This chain connects TRBV10-3 to TRBJ1-1; 7 bases match TRBD1. What was sequenced was blood. The origin of this receptor is a girl under 18 with multiple sclerosis. In DNA form, the CDR3 reads TGTGCCATCAGTGAGATAACAGGGGCCGACGGCACTGAAGCTTTCTTT. Protein: CAISEITGADGTEAFF.